The text below deals with one T cell receptor (beta chain). Its antigen is not known. The sample originates from a study of post-analysis software for immune sequencing data. Study-wide results and caveats: Compared with controls, patients had more of roughly five TRBV segments, including TRBV5-6, TRBV5-1 and TRBV20-1.

The library was made from cDNA and included unique molecular identifiers. TCRdb called the PCR reads again in MiXCR, with one record for every CDR3 protein. The sample holds roughly 540,000 distinct CDR3 sequences, around 36% seen once. The CDR3 is 14 residues long. Germline V lookup: CDR1 PRHDT, CDR2 FYEKMQ (reference sequence). V lost 4 bases and J lost 7, with 13 bases in between. The chain employs TRBV13 and TRBJ1-4; possibly TRBD1 for D (5 bases). Sequencing was performed on blood. The receptor comes from a girl aged 2-17 years with multiple sclerosis. The CDR3 DNA reads as TGTGCCAGCAGCTCCAGGGATAGTAGTGAAAAACTGTTTTTT. Its translation: CASSSRDSSEKLFF.